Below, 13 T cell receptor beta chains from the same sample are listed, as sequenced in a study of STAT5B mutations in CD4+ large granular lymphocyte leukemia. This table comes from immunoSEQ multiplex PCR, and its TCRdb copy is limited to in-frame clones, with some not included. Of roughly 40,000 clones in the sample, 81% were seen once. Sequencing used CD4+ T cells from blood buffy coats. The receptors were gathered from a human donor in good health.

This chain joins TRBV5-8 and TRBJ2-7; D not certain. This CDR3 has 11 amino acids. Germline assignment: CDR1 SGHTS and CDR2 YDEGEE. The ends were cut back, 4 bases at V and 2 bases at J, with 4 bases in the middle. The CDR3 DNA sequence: TGTGCCAGCAGCCAAGCCTACGAGCAGTACTTC. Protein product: CASSQAYEQYF.

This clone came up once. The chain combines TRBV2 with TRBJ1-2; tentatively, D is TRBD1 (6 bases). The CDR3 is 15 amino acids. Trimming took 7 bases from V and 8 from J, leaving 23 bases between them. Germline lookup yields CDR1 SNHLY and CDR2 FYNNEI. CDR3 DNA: TGTGCCAGCAACCTCAAGACAGGTACTGGCGAAGGCTACACCTTC. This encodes CASNLKTGTGEGYTF.

The CDR3, as DNA: TGTGCCAGCAGGGGTTTAGGGGACAGGAGACCCACCGGGGAGCTGTTTTTT. As protein: CASRGLGDRRPTGELFF. The genes are TRBV27 and TRBJ2-2, with 8 nucleotides matching TRBD1. The CDR3 runs 17 residues. Looked up from germline, CDR1 is MNHEY and CDR2 is SMNVEV (reference sequence). The V segment lost 6 bases and the J segment 4 bases; nucleotides outside the gene matches: 13.

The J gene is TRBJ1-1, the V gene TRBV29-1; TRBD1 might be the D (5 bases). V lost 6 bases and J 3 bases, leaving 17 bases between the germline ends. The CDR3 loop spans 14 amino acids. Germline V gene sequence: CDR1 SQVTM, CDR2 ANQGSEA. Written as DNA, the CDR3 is TGCAGCGTACTGAGGATTGACAGAGACACTGAAGCTTTCTTT. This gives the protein CSVLRIDRDTEAFF.

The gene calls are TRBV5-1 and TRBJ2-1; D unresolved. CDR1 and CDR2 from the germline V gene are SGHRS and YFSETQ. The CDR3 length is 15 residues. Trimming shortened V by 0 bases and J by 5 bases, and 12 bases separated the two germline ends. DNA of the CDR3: TGCGCCAGCAGCTTGGAGTTGGCAGACAACAATGAGCAGTTCTTC. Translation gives CASSLELADNNEQFF.

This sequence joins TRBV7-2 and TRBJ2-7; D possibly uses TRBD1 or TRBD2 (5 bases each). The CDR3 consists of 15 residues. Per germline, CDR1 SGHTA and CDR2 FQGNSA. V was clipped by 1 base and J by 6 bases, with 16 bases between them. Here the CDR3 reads CASSLVRVGTGEQYF. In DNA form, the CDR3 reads TGTGCCAGCAGCTTAGTTCGCGTCGGGACGGGCGAGCAGTACTTC.

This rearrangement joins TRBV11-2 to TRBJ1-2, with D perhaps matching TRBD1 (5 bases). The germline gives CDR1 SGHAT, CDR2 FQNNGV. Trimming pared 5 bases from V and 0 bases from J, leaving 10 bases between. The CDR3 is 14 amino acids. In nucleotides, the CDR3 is TGTGCCAGCAGCCGTCTGACAGCTAACTATGGCTACACCTTC. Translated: CASSRLTANYGYTF.

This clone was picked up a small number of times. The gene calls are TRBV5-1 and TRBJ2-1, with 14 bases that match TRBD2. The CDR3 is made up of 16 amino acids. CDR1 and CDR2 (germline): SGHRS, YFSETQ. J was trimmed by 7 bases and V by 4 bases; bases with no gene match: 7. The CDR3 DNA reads TGCGCCAGCAGCCCCAGACTAGCGGGGGGGCTGAATGAGCAGTTCTTC. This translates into CASSPRLAGGLNEQFF.

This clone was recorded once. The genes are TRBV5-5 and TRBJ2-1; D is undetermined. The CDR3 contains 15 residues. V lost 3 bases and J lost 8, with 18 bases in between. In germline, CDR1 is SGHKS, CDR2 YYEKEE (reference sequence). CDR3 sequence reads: CASSSHGVGIDEQFF. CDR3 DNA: TGTGCCAGCAGCTCCCATGGTGTAGGGATAGATGAGCAGTTCTTC.

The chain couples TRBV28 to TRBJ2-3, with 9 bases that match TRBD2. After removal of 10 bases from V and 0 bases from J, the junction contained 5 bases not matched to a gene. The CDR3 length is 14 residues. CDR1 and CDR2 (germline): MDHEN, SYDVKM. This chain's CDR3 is CATRLAASTDTQYF. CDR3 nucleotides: TGTGCCACCAGACTAGCGGCAAGCACAGATACGCAGTATTTT.

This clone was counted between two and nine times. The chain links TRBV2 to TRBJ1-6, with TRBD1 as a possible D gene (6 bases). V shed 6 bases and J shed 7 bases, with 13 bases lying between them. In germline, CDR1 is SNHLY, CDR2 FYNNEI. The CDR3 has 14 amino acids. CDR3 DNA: TGTGCCAGCAGAAAGAACAGGGACAATTCACCCCTCCACTTT. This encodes CASRKNRDNSPLHF.

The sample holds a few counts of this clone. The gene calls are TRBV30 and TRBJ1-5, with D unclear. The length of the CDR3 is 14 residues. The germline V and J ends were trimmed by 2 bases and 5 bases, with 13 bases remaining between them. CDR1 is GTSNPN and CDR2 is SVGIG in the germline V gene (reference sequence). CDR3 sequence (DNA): TGTGCCTGGAGTCCGGGCCCTAAGTATCAGCCCCAGCATTTT. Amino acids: CAWSPGPKYQPQHF. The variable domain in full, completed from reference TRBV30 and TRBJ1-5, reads SQTIHQWPATLVQPVGSPLSLECTVEGTSNPNLYWYRQAAGRGLQLLFYSVGIGQISSEVPQNLSASRPQDRQFILSSKKLLLSDSGFYLCAWSPGPKYQPQHFGDGTRLSIL.

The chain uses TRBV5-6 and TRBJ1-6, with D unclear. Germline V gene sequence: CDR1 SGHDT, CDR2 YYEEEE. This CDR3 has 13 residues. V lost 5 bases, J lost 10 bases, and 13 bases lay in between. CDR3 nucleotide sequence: TGTGCCAGCAGTTTCCGAAGGACCTCACCCCTCCACTTT. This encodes CASSFRRTSPLHF. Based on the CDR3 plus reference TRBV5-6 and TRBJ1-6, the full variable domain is DAGVTQSPTHLIKTRGQQVTLRCSPKSGHDTVSWYQQALGQGPQFIFQYYEEEERQRGNFPDRFSGHQFPNYSSELNVNALLLGDSALYLCASSFRRTSPLHFGNGTRLTVT.